Listed below are T cell receptor beta chains from one sample, sequenced in a study of shared clonotypes between healthy human individuals. Measured with immunoSEQ multiplex PCR; TCRdb has only the in-frame clones, and not every one. Seen here are about 600,000 clones, about 96% observed once, and the top ten hold 0.045% to 0.07%. The sequenced sample consisted of naive CD4+ T cells sorted from blood. These receptors all come from a woman in her thirties in good health. The conserved cysteine and the conserved F or W are not part of the CDR3 here.

ASRKIGEGNQPQH 13 TRBJ1-5 TRBV19
ASSLQGQATEAF 12 TRBJ1-1 TRBV11-1
ASSRWKNTGELF 12 TRBJ2-2 TRBV19
ATSREEPGLRGDTQY 15 TRBJ2-3 TRBV15
ASSKGRSNTEAF 12 TRBJ1-1 TRBV6-6
ATSRNTGTEETQY 13 TRBJ2-5 TRBV15
ASSEGGRQPQH 11 TRBJ1-5 TRBV6-1
ASSSQDSSEQF 11 TRBJ2-1 TRBV6-5
ASSQDIGGQEPQH 13 TRBJ1-5 TRBV4-2
AIRKGQTYEQY 11 TRBJ2-7 TRBV10-3
ASPRGQQANYGYT 13 TRBJ1-2 TRBV2
ASSKQNTYNSPLH 13 TRBJ1-6 TRBV6-1
ASSGIASSYEQY 12 TRBJ2-7 TRBV19
ASSTGLEAF 9 TRBJ1-1 TRBV19
ASSQPPGGRNTGELF 15 TRBJ2-2 TRBV23-1
ASRIGSMNTEAF 12 TRBJ1-1 TRBV27
ASRDRGISDGYT 12 TRBJ1-2 TRBV6-1
ASSYSLTNQPQH 12 TRBJ1-5 TRBV6-5
ASSPIDRGTYEQY 13 TRBJ2-7 TRBV13
ASSGTAYYEQY 11 TRBJ2-7 TRBV6-6
ASSGTRSDSYEQY 13 TRBJ2-7 TRBV5-1
ASSQGTGGHYEQY 13 TRBJ2-7 TRBV7-9
AWNHGPRNQPQH 12 TRBJ1-5 TRBV30
ASSETTGQRNTEAF 14 TRBJ1-1 TRBV2
SVDGPGGYDGYT 12 TRBJ1-2 TRBV29-1
ASSPVRFQDGAYEQY 15 TRBJ2-7 TRBV18
ASSLWSLRETGEQY 14 TRBJ2-7 TRBV28
ASSPLLTGGDTEAF 14 TRBJ1-1 TRBV18
ASSLAEGANTGELF 14 TRBJ2-2 TRBV7-9
ASADRGRETQY 11 TRBJ2-5 TRBV25-1
ASSPETSGSSDTQY 14 TRBJ2-3 TRBV27
ASRGEGMNTEAF 12 TRBJ1-1 TRBV2
ASSEALLRNYNEQF 14 TRBJ2-1 TRBV6-1
ASSGLGDSSYEQY 13 NA TRBV19
AWGTSGSYNEQF 12 TRBJ2-1 TRBV30
ASRETRNNEQF 11 TRBJ2-1 TRBV5-1
ASKGQGFNTGELF 13 TRBJ2-2 TRBV2
ASSLGRNQPQH 11 TRBJ1-5 TRBV27
ASSQGPYEQY 10 TRBJ2-7 TRBV14
ASNRKGFNSYEQY 13 TRBJ2-7 TRBV6-5
ASRTSGGSYEQY 12 TRBJ2-7 TRBV5-4
AISEELAGTDTQY 13 TRBJ2-3 TRBV10-3
ASSLNAEQF 9 TRBJ2-1 TRBV11-3
ASSVALAGIYEQY 13 TRBJ2-7 TRBV9
ASSQGASYEGNYGYT 15 TRBJ1-2 TRBV4-1
ASSPGQAEKLF 11 TRBJ1-4 TRBV18
ASSSPPQAYYEQY 13 TRBJ2-7 TRBV28
ASSQVKGTGGLHGYT 15 TRBJ1-2 TRBV14
ATSRGLAGGHDPF 13 TRBJ2-1 TRBV15
ASSHRTRYEQY 11 TRBJ2-7 TRBV14
ASSMTGSLWHT 11 TRBJ1-2 TRBV19
ASSSGLAGGGTDTQY 15 TRBJ2-3 TRBV5-8
ASSRGTAYSNQPQH 14 TRBJ1-5 TRBV4-1
ASSPRGRRGGGYT 13 TRBJ1-2 TRBV28
ASSQGQGAVTIY 12 TRBJ1-3 TRBV6-5
ASSLAWDGLGQPQH 14 TRBJ1-5 TRBV5-5
ASSPDRGINYGYT 13 TRBJ1-2 TRBV4-1